This T cell receptor beta chain derives from a study of beta chain features in type 1 diabetes. As for the study in general: Across the samples, roughly 98,000,000 sorted cells were examined in total.

The CDR3 length is 13 residues. CDR1 is SQVTM, CDR2 ANQGSEA, per germline. V lost 0 bases and J 6 bases, leaving 11 bases between the germline ends. The whole isolated RNA underwent reverse transcription, so sequencing captured expressed TCRB transcripts. The repertoire was sequenced with immunoSEQ multiplex PCR; TCRdb's copy has only in-frame clones and lacks some. The sample comprises a few hundred thousand clones, roughly a tenth of which are singletons, and approximately 1.5% rests with the top ten. The receptor's source is a man between 18 and 29 years old in good health. J is TRBJ1-2 and V is TRBV29-1, with D unclear. What was sequenced was central memory CD4+ T cells from blood. CDR3 nucleotides: TGCAGCGTTGAAGAGGGCATCTTCGATGGCTACACCTTC. Encoded protein: CSVEEGIFDGYTF.